The 15 T cell receptor beta chains below were found in one sample sequenced in a study. MiXCR, applied by TCRdb to the RT-PCR reads, yields one record per CDR3 protein. The sample has more than 600,000 distinct CDR3 sequences, approximately 14% seen once. The sample taken for sequencing was memory CD4+ T cells from blood. All receptors come from a female donor in good health, serving as a healthy control.

A few counts support this clonotype. The rearrangement uses TRBV6-1 and TRBJ1-2; D is unresolved. CDR1 is MNHNS, CDR2 SASEGT, per germline. Trimming took 6 bases from V and 2 from J, leaving 25 bases between them. The CDR3 totals 18 residues. The CDR3 reads CASRKWGEASGSNYGYTF. The CDR3 nucleotides are TGTGCCAGCAGGAAATGGGGAGAGGCGTCCGGTTCAAACTATGGCTACACCTTC.

The V and J genes are TRBV5-1 and TRBJ1-6, with 7 bases identical to TRBD1. The V gene's germline CDR1 is SGHRS and CDR2 YFSETQ. Losses at the gene ends were 4 bases for V and 5 bases for J; bases not matched to a gene: 6. The CDR3 loop spans 15 amino acids. CDR3 nucleotide sequence: TGCGCCAGCAGCAAGAGACAGGGAGATAATTCACCCCTCCACTTT. Protein sequence: CASSKRQGDNSPLHF.

This chain links TRBV7-2 with TRBJ1-6, with a tentative D call TRBD1 (6 bases). This CDR3 has 16 residues. With 1 base removed from V and 7 bases from J, the gap between germline ends came to 14 bases. Germline V gives CDR1 SGHTA, CDR2 FQGNSA. CDR3 residues: CASSLDRALGNSPLHF. CDR3 DNA: TGTGCCAGCAGCTTAGACAGGGCCCTAGGGAATTCACCCCTCCACTTT.

This clonotype has more than one count but fewer than ten. This chain uses TRBV9 with TRBJ2-2; unclear D gene. V dropped 0 bases and J dropped 0 bases, with 9 bases sitting between them. The germline V gene has CDR1 SGDLS and CDR2 YYNGEE. The CDR3 has 16 amino acids. The chain's CDR3 is CASSVDPYTNTGELFF. CDR3 in DNA: TGTGCCAGCAGCGTAGATCCGTACACGAACACCGGGGAGCTGTTTTTT. Looking up the rest from reference TRBV9 and TRBJ2-2 gives the full variable domain: DSGVTQTPKHLITATGQRVTLRCSPRSGDLSVYWYQQSLDQGLQFLIQYYNGEERAKGNILERFSAQQFPDLHSELNLSSLELGDSALYFCASSVDPYTNTGELFFGEGSRLTVL.

CDR3 nucleotide sequence: TGCGCCAGCAGCCAAGATTATTCTGAGTACACTGAAGCTTTCTTT. It codes for CASSQDYSEYTEAFF. The V call is TRBV4-1, the J call TRBJ1-1; D not resolved. V was cut by 0 bases and J by 3 bases, with 11 bases left in between. This CDR3 has 15 amino acids. CDR1 and CDR2 (germline): MGHRA, YSYEKL.

This clonotype was seen a few times. This chain joins TRBV7-8 and TRBJ2-1, with D maybe TRBD2 (6 bases). V was cut by 2 bases and J by 5 bases, with 13 bases left in between. Germline CDR1 is SGHVS and CDR2 is FQNEAQ. The CDR3 is 15 residues long. CDR3 sequence (DNA): TGTGCCAGCAGCTTATATCGGGAGAGCAACAATGAGCAGTTCTTC. Its protein is CASSLYRESNNEQFF.

The chain links TRBV2 to TRBJ1-2, with a tentative D call TRBD1 (5 bases). This CDR3 region has 13 residues. The V and J ends lost 6 bases and 1 base respectively, with 9 bases between them. The germline gives CDR1 SNHLY, CDR2 FYNNEI. CDR3 amino acids: CASRVDSNYGYTF. The CDR3 DNA follows: TGTGCCAGCAGGGTTGACAGTAACTATGGCTACACCTTC.

The chain combines TRBV7-9 with TRBJ1-2; D is uncertain. CDR1 SEHNR and CDR2 FQNEAQ come from the germline V gene (reference sequence). The CDR3 extends over 12 amino acids. Trimming shortened V by 6 bases and J by 7 bases, and 12 bases separated the two germline ends. CDR3 loop: CASSPQEVGYTF. CDR3 bases: TGTGCCAGCAGTCCGCAGGAAGTTGGCTACACCTTC. Looking up the rest from reference TRBV7-9 and TRBJ1-2 gives the full variable domain: DTGVSQNPRHKITKRGQNVTFRCDPISEHNRLYWYRQTLGQGPEFLTYFQNEAQLEKSRLLSDRFSAERPKGSFSTLEIQRTEQGDSAMYLCASSPQEVGYTFGSGTRLTVV.

In this sample, this clonotype turned up a few times. The chain recombines TRBV7-9 with TRBJ1-6, with a weak D call TRBD1 (6 bases). Trimming took off 11 bases at V and 5 bases at J, with 13 bases between the two ends. In germline, CDR1 is SEHNR, CDR2 FQNEAQ (reference sequence). The CDR3 has 13 amino acids. The CDR3 region has the DNA TGTGCCGCGGAACAGGGAGATAATTCACCCCTCCACTTT. Amino acid sequence: CAAEQGDNSPLHF.

The chain combines TRBV25-1 with TRBJ2-5, with a tentative D call TRBD1 (6 bases). Looked up from germline, CDR1 is MGHDK and CDR2 is SYGVNS. V lost 0 bases and J 5 bases, leaving 7 bases between the germline ends. The CDR3 spans 13 residues. The CDR3 loop reads CASSEYQGETQYF. CDR3 nucleotide sequence: TGTGCCAGCAGTGAATATCAGGGGGAGACCCAGTACTTC.

This clonotype was picked up a small number of times. The chain uses TRBV7-2 and TRBJ2-7; 9 positions match TRBD2. CDR3 length: 16 amino acids. Per the germline V gene, CDR1 is SGHTA and CDR2 is FQGNSA. Unmatched junction bases numbered 4, after V lost 1 base and J lost 0 bases. CDR3 sequence: CASSLGGAGGSYEQYF. The DNA for the CDR3 is TGTGCCAGCAGCTTAGGAGGAGCGGGAGGCTCCTACGAGCAGTACTTC.

The rearrangement uses TRBV28 and TRBJ2-3; 7 bases align to TRBD1. The CDR3 loop spans 14 amino acids. The V gene's germline CDR1 is MDHEN and CDR2 SYDVKM. After removal of 5 bases from V and 4 bases from J, the junction contained 6 bases not matched to a gene. CDR3 sequence (DNA): TGTGCCAGCAGTCCGACAGGGACCGCAGATACGCAGTATTTT. It specifies CASSPTGTADTQYF.

This clonotype was counted many times. This rearrangement joins TRBV12-3 or TRBV12-4 to TRBJ2-5; D might be TRBD1 (6 bases). The length of the CDR3 is 15 residues. Deletions cut 5 bases from V and 0 bases from J, with 13 bases between. CDR3 DNA sequence: TGTGCCAGCAGTGCCGGGACAACGTACCAAGAGACCCAGTACTTC. It specifies CASSAGTTYQETQYF.

This clonotype came up a few times. The CDR3 loop reads CASSPSGRDGYGYTF. CDR3 sequence (DNA): TGTGCCAGCAGCCCCTCGGGGCGGGATGGCTATGGCTACACCTTC. The rearrangement uses TRBV12-3 or TRBV12-4 and TRBJ1-2; D may be TRBD1 (5 bases). The ends were cut back, 6 bases at V and 4 bases at J, with 18 bases in the middle. CDR3 length equals 15 residues.

This clonotype was counted between two and nine times. The V gene is TRBV12-3 or TRBV12-4, the J gene TRBJ2-1; maybe TRBD2 (7 bases). The CDR3 is 13 amino acids. Between the trimmed V and J ends, which lost 7 bases and 6 bases, there was a span of 13 bases. The CDR3, as DNA: TGTGCCAGCAAGGGGGGGAATAGCAATGAGCAGTTCTTC. It codes for CASKGGNSNEQFF.